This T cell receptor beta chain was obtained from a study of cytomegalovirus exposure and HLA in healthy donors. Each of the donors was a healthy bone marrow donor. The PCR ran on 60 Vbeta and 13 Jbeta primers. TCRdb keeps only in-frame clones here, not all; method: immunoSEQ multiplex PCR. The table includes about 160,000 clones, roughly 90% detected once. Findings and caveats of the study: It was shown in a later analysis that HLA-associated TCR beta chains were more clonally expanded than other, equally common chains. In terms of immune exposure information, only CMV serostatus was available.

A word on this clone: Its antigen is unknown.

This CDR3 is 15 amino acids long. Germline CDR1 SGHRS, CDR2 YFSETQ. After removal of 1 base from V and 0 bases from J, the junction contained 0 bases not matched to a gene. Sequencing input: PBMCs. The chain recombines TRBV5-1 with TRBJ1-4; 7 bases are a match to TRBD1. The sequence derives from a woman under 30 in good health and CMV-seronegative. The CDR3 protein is CASSLTGATNEKLFF. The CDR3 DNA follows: TGCGCCAGCAGCTTGACAGGGGCAACTAATGAAAAACTGTTTTTT.